This section outlines one T cell receptor (beta chain) sequence together with its context. Its target is unknown. The record originates from a study of immune cell composition in non-small cell lung cancer. Overall study results and limits: Lung adenocarcinomas had lower top 10 clone scores and clonality than squamous tumours.

CDR3 length: 17 residues. Germline lookup yields CDR1 MNHEY and CDR2 SMNVEV (reference sequence). V lost 3 bases, J lost 2 bases, and 10 bases stayed unmatched. Some clones are missing from TCRdb's copy, which holds only in-frame ones; the method was immunoSEQ multiplex PCR. The sample shows about 6,700 clones, under 80% of them seen only once. This rearrangement joins TRBV27 to TRBJ2-7; TRBD1 matches at 10 bases. Specimen: lung tumor tissue. This sequence originates from a human donor with non-small cell lung cancer. Here the CDR3 reads CASSFIPGGTGAYEQYF. The CDR3 region has the DNA TGTGCCAGCAGTTTTATACCCGGAGGGACAGGGGCCTACGAGCAGTACTTC.